The T cell receptor beta chain described here comes from a study of blood T cell repertoires in COVID-19. Study information: T cells, B-cell-depleted T cells, or PBMCs provided the cDNA or gDNA that served as material.

Per the original methods: Researchers report that nucleated cell counts were estimated from reference gene primer amplification. TCRdb's table, derived via immunoSEQ multiplex PCR, lists solely in-frame clones and lacks some. The DNA gave D and trimming, while V, J and clone size come from that table. Of 250,000 to 400,000 clones detected, roughly 91% appear once; the ten largest clones hold 1%. A single count supports this clone. The V and J ends lost 0 bases and 12 bases respectively, with 16 bases between them. Germline V lookup: CDR1 SGDLS, CDR2 YYNGEE. This CDR3 is 13 amino acids long. The sample was peripheral blood. The chain is built from TRBV9 and TRBJ2-7; maybe TRBD1 (6 bases). The TCR originated in a man aged 50 to 60 with active or convalescent COVID-19. CDR3 in DNA: TGTGCCAGCAGCGTAGGACAAACCGGGACACCGTACTTC. This codes for CASSVGQTGTPYF. Looking up the rest from reference TRBV9 and TRBJ2-7 gives the full variable domain: DSGVTQTPKHLITATGQRVTLRCSPRSGDLSVYWYQQSLDQGLQFLIQYYNGEERAKGNILERFSAQQFPDLHSELNLSSLELGDSALYFCASSVGQTGTPYFGPGTRLTVT.